This passage covers 8 T cell receptor beta chains from one sample sequenced in a study of cytomegalovirus exposure and HLA in healthy donors. Data came from immunoSEQ multiplex PCR; TCRdb stores just in-frame clones and leaves some out. This table holds some 150,000 clones, 80% to 90% found once. The source material was PBMCs. The receptors stem from a young man in good health and CMV-seropositive.

The rearrangement links TRBV5-6 to TRBJ1-1; the match to TRBD1 covers 8 bases. Germline V gives CDR1 SGHDT, CDR2 YYEEEE. J was trimmed by 1 base and V by 1 base; bases with no gene match: 12. The CDR3 is 18 residues long. Here the CDR3 reads CASSLWWDRLEANTEAFF. The CDR3 DNA sequence: TGTGCCAGCAGCTTGTGGTGGGACAGGCTCGAAGCGAACACTGAAGCTTTCTTT.

The chain has TRBV6-6 and TRBJ2-7; 11 bases map to TRBD1. Looked up from germline, CDR1 is MNHNY and CDR2 is SVGAGI (reference sequence). V shed 5 bases and J 4 bases; nucleotides not matched to a gene: 4. There are 14 residues in the CDR3. CDR3 residues: CASSTGQGVYEQYF. DNA for the CDR3: TGTGCCAGCAGTACGGGACAGGGGGTATACGAGCAGTACTTC.

The sample holds a few counts of this clone. The chain combines TRBV6-4 with TRBJ2-2; 9 bases agree with TRBD2. V shed 6 bases, J shed 4 bases, and the junction held 6 bases outside the gene matches. The CDR3 covers 15 residues. The germline V gene encodes CDR1 MRHNA and CDR2 SNTAGT. The CDR3 loop is CASSLSGSTTGELFF. The CDR3 coding sequence is TGTGCCAGCAGCCTTAGCGGGAGTACCACCGGGGAGCTGTTTTTT.

The V and J genes are TRBV2 and TRBJ2-1; 12 bases agree with TRBD2. The CDR3 spans 16 residues. In germline, CDR1 is SNHLY, CDR2 FYNNEI. Germline trimming cut 3 bases from V and 7 bases from J; bases unmatched to any gene: 7. In DNA, the CDR3 is TGTGCCAGCAGTGATCGACTAGCGGGGGTCTCAAATGAGCAGTTCTTC. Protein sequence: CASSDRLAGVSNEQFF. Together with reference TRBV2 and TRBJ2-1, the CDR3 gives the full variable domain: EPEVTQTPSHQVTQMGQEVILRCVPISNHLYFYWYRQILGQKVEFLVSFYNNEISEKSEIFDDQFSVERPDGSNFTLKIRSTKLEDSAMYFCASSDRLAGVSNEQFFGPGTRLTVL.

This chain joins TRBV29-1 and TRBJ2-1, with 9 bases fitting TRBD1. Germline loops: CDR1 SQVTM, CDR2 ANQGSEA. J lost 7 bases, V lost 6 bases, and 13 bases had no gene match. This CDR3 has 15 amino acids. CDR3 protein: CSVRPGQGSSNEQFF. CDR3 nucleotides: TGCAGCGTACGCCCGGGACAGGGTAGTTCAAATGAGCAGTTCTTC.

The chain joins TRBV30 to TRBJ2-1, with 11 bases lining up with TRBD2. The CDR3 runs 12 residues. The ends lost 3 bases at V and 11 bases at J; junction bases unmatched: 3. The germline V gene encodes CDR1 GTSNPN and CDR2 SVGIG (reference sequence). The CDR3 region has the DNA TGTGCCTGGAGAGGGACTAGCGGACAGCAGTTCTTC. It specifies CAWRGTSGQQFF.

This chain joins TRBV6-5 and TRBJ1-4; D might be TRBD1 (6 bases). The CDR3 length is 15 residues. Germline V lookup: CDR1 MNHEY, CDR2 SVGAGI. Between the trimmed V and J ends, which lost 4 bases and 0 bases, there was a span of 9 bases. DNA for the CDR3: TGTGCCAGCAGTTCAGGGGTGACAACTAATGAAAAACTGTTTTTT. Translated, it gives CASSSGVTTNEKLFF.

This chain joins TRBV7-9 and TRBJ1-5; weak D call: TRBD1 (6 bases). Germline V gives CDR1 SEHNR, CDR2 FQNEAQ (reference sequence). Trimming stripped 2 bases from V and 5 bases from J, with 7 bases between. The CDR3 runs 13 residues. The CDR3 DNA reads TGTGCCAGCAGCTTACGGACAGATCAGCCCCAGCATTTT. Amino acids: CASSLRTDQPQHF.